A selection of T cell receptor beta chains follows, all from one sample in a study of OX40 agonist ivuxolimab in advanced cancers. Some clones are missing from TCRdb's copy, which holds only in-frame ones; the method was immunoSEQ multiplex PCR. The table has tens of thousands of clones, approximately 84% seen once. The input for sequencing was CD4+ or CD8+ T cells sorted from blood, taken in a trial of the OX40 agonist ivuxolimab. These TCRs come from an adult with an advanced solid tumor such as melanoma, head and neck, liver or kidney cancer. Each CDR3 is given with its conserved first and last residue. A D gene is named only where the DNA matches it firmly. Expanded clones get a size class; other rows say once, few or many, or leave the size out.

CDR3 DNA: TGTGCTAGTGGTTTGTCCCCGCCTGCTGAAGCTTTCTTT
CDR3 protein: CASGLSPPAEAFF
V gene: TRBV12-5
clone size: .
D gene: .
J gene: TRBJ1-1

CDR3 DNA: TGTGCCAGCAGCTTAGTCGGGGTAGGAGAGACCCAGTACTTC
CDR3 protein: CASSLVGVGETQYF
V gene: TRBV13
clone size: .
D gene: .
J gene: TRBJ2-5

CDR3 DNA: TGTGCCAGCAGCGAAGGGACTAGCGGGAGTGGGGAGACCCAGTACTTC
CDR3 protein: CASSEGTSGSGETQYF
V gene: TRBV5-4
clone size: .
D gene: TRBD2
J gene: TRBJ2-5

CDR3 DNA: TGTGCCAGCAGCGTAGACAGTGACGAGCAGTACTTC
CDR3 protein: CASSVDSDEQYF
V gene: TRBV9
clone size: .
D gene: .
J gene: TRBJ2-7

CDR3 DNA: TGCGCCAGCAGGGATATGGGACAGGGCAGCACTGAAGCTTTCTTT
CDR3 protein: CASRDMGQGSTEAFF
V gene: TRBV10-2
clone size: .
D gene: TRBD1
J gene: TRBJ1-1

CDR3 DNA: TGTGCCAGCAGTTCCCTCTTCAAGGCCTACGAGCAGTACTTC
CDR3 protein: CASSSLFKAYEQYF
V gene: TRBV11-2
clone size: .
D gene: .
J gene: TRBJ2-7

CDR3 DNA: TGTGCCTGGAGTGTACGCGAAGGACGGGGCTACACCTTC
CDR3 protein: CAWSVREGRGYTF
V gene: TRBV30
clone size: .
D gene: .
J gene: TRBJ1-2

CDR3 DNA: TGCGCCAGCAGCTTGGGGCGGATCAGTAACTATGGCTACACCTTC
CDR3 protein: CASSLGRISNYGYTF
V gene: TRBV5-1
clone size: .
D gene: .
J gene: TRBJ1-2

CDR3 DNA: TGTGCCAGTAGTATCCCCGGGGCCGCCTCCCTTAGCAATCAGCCCCAGCATTTT
CDR3 protein: CASSIPGAASLSNQPQHF
V gene: TRBV19
clone size: few
D gene: .
J gene: TRBJ1-5

CDR3 DNA: TGTGCCAGCAGTCGGGAGTTGGCGGGGGCCAACGTCCTGACTTTC
CDR3 protein: CASSRELAGANVLTF
V gene: TRBV2
clone size: .
D gene: .
J gene: TRBJ2-6

CDR3 DNA: TGTGCCATCAGTGAAATCGGGACGTTGAATACTGAAGCTTTCTTT
CDR3 protein: CAISEIGTLNTEAFF
V gene: TRBV10-3
clone size: .
D gene: .
J gene: TRBJ1-1

CDR3 DNA: TGTGCCAGCTCTCGCGGACTAGCGGGAGATGAGACCCAGTACTTC
CDR3 protein: CASSRGLAGDETQYF
V gene: TRBV18
clone size: .
D gene: TRBD2
J gene: TRBJ2-5

CDR3 DNA: TGTGCCAGCAGTTCGCCGGGGGAAGAGACCCAGTACTTC
CDR3 protein: CASSSPGEETQYF
V gene: TRBV27
clone size: .
D gene: .
J gene: TRBJ2-5

CDR3 DNA: TGTGCCAGCAGCCCTGGACAGCTCTATGGCTACACCTTC
CDR3 protein: CASSPGQLYGYTF
V gene: TRBV7-8
clone size: .
D gene: .
J gene: TRBJ1-2

CDR3 DNA: TGTGCCAGCATCCGTAGCGGGAGGGGGACCTACGAGCAGTACTTC
CDR3 protein: CASIRSGRGTYEQYF
V gene: TRBV27
clone size: .
D gene: TRBD2
J gene: TRBJ2-7

CDR3 DNA: TGTGCCAGCAGCTTACTAGCGGGAATTGGCAATGAGCAGTTCTTC
CDR3 protein: CASSLLAGIGNEQFF
V gene: TRBV5-6
clone size: .
D gene: TRBD2
J gene: TRBJ2-1

CDR3 DNA: TGTGCCAGCAGCTTAGACGAGAACACTGAAGCTTTCTTT
CDR3 protein: CASSLDENTEAFF
V gene: TRBV7-6
clone size: few
D gene: .
J gene: TRBJ1-1

CDR3 DNA: TGTGCTAGTGGTCCGGGACAGGGAACCGGGGAGCTGTTTTTT
CDR3 protein: CASGPGQGTGELFF
V gene: TRBV12-5
clone size: .
D gene: TRBD1
J gene: TRBJ2-2

CDR3 DNA: TGCGCCAGCAGCTTGGAGCTAGCGGGTCGTACGCAGTATTTT
CDR3 protein: CASSLELAGRTQYF
V gene: TRBV5-1
clone size: .
D gene: TRBD2
J gene: TRBJ2-3

CDR3 DNA: TGTGCCAGCAGCTTTACGGCGGGAAGAAGGGAGACCCAGTACTTC
CDR3 protein: CASSFTAGRRETQYF
V gene: TRBV7-2
clone size: .
D gene: .
J gene: TRBJ2-5

CDR3 DNA: TGTGCCAGCAGCTTGGGCGGGAGGGCATCCTACGAGCAGTACTTC
CDR3 protein: CASSLGGRASYEQYF
V gene: TRBV5-4
clone size: .
D gene: TRBD2
J gene: TRBJ2-7

CDR3 DNA: TGTGCCAGCAGCTTAGCGGGAGTCCGCTACAATGAGCAGTTCTTC
CDR3 protein: CASSLAGVRYNEQFF
V gene: TRBV7-2
clone size: .
D gene: .
J gene: TRBJ2-1

CDR3 DNA: TGTGCCAGCAGCTTGGCAGCGGGAGGGCCCACAGATACGCAGTATTTT
CDR3 protein: CASSLAAGGPTDTQYF
V gene: TRBV5-4
clone size: .
D gene: TRBD2
J gene: TRBJ2-3

CDR3 DNA: TGTGCCAGTAGTATAATGGGACAGACGAATGAAAAACTGTTTTTT
CDR3 protein: CASSIMGQTNEKLFF
V gene: TRBV19
clone size: .
D gene: TRBD1
J gene: TRBJ1-4

CDR3 DNA: TGTGCCAGTAGTATGGGCGGTCTCATTGGGGCCAACGTCCTGACTTTC
CDR3 protein: CASSMGGLIGANVLTF
V gene: TRBV19
clone size: .
D gene: .
J gene: TRBJ2-6

CDR3 DNA: TGTGCCAGCAGCCGCCCGGACAGGGTGAGCACAGATACGCAGTATTTT
CDR3 protein: CASSRPDRVSTDTQYF
V gene: TRBV7-9
clone size: .
D gene: TRBD1
J gene: TRBJ2-3

CDR3 DNA: TGTGCCAGCAGCTTGCGGGGGACTAATTCACCCCTCCACTTT
CDR3 protein: CASSLRGTNSPLHF
V gene: TRBV5-5
clone size: .
D gene: .
J gene: TRBJ1-6

CDR3 DNA: TGCGCCAGCAGCCAAGCAATGACTAGCGGGTCCACCTACGAGCAGTACTTC
CDR3 protein: CASSQAMTSGSTYEQYF
V gene: TRBV4-1
clone size: .
D gene: TRBD2
J gene: TRBJ2-7

CDR3 DNA: TGTGCCACCGGGGCTGGCAGGGGGGCCGGGGAGCTGTTTTTT
CDR3 protein: CATGAGRGAGELFF
V gene: TRBV2
clone size: .
D gene: .
J gene: TRBJ2-2